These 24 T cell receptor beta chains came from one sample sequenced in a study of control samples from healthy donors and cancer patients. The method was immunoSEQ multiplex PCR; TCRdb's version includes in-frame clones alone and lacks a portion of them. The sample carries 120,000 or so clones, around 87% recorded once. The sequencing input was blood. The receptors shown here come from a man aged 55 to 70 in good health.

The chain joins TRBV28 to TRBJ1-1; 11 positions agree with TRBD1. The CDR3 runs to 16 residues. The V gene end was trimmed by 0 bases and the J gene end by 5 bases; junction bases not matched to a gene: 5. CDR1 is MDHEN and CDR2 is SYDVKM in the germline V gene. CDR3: CASSLWGTGGGTEAFF. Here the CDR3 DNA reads TGTGCCAGCAGTTTATGGGGGACAGGGGGAGGGACTGAAGCTTTCTTT.

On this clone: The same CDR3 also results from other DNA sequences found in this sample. As DNA, the CDR3 is TGTGCCAGCAGGGACAGCTCTGGAAACACCATATATTTT. Translating gives CASRDSSGNTIYF. This chain connects TRBV6-5 to TRBJ1-3; tentative D call: TRBD1 (6 bases). The V end was cut by 6 bases, the J end by 0 bases, with 6 bases between. This CDR3 region has 13 residues. Germline V gene sequence: CDR1 MNHEY, CDR2 SVGAGI.

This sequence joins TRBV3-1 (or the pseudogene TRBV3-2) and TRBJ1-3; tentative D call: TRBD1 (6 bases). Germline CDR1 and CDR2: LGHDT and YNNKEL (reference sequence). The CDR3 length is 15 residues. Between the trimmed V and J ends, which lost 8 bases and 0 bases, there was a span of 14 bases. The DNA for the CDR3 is TGTGCCAGCCGCATAGGGGGAGTCTCTGGAAACACCATATATTTT. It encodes CASRIGGVSGNTIYF.

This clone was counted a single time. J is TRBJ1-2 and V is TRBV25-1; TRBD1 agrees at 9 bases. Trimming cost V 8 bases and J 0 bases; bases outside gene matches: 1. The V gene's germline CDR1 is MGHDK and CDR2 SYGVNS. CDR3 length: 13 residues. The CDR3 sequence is CASGTGTNYGYTF. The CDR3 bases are TGTGCCAGCGGGACAGGGACTAACTATGGCTACACCTTC.

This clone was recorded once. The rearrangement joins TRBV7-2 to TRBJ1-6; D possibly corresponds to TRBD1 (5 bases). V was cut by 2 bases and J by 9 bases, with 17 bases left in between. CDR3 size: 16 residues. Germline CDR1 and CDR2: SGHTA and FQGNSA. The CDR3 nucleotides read TGTGCCAGCAGCTTAAAAGGCTCCGGGGGAATTTCACCCCTCCACTTT. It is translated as CASSLKGSGGISPLHF.

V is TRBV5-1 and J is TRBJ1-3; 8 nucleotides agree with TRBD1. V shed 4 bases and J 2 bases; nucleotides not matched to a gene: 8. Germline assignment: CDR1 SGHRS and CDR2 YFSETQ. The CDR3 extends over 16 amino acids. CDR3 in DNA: TGCGCCAGCAGCCCTGGACAGGGAAGGACTGGAAACACCATATATTTT. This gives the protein CASSPGQGRTGNTIYF. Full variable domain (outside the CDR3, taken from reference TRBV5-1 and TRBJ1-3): KAGVTQTPRYLIKTRGQQVTLSCSPISGHRSVSWYQQTPGQGLQFLFEYFSETQRNKGNFPGRFSGRQFSNSRSEMNVSTLELGDSALYLCASSPGQGRTGNTIYFGEGSWLTVV.

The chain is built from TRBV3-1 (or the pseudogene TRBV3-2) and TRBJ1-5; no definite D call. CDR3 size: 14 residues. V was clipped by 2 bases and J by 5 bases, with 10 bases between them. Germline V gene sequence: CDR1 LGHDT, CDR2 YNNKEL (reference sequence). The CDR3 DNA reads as TGTGCCAGCAGCCAATTGGCAGGCCATCAGCCCCAGCATTTT. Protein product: CASSQLAGHQPQHF.

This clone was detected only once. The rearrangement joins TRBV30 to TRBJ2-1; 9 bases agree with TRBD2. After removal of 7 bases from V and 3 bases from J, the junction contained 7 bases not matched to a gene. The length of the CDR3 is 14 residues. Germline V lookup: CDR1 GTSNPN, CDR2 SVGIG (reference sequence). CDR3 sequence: CASLGRGGYNEQFF. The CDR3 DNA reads TGTGCCTCGCTTGGGCGGGGGGGCTACAATGAGCAGTTCTTC.

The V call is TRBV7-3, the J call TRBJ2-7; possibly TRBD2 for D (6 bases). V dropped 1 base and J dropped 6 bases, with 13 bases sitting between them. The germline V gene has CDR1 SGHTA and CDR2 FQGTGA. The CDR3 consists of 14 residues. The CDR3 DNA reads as TGTGCCAGCAGCTTAAATTCAGTGGGGGGCGAGCAGTACTTC. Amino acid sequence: CASSLNSVGGEQYF.

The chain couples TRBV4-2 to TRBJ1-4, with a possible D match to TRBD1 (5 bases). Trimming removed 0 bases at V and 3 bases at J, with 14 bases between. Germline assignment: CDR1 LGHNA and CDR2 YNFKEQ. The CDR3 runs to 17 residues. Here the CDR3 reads CASSQEGYAGPNEKLFF. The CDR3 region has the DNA TGTGCCAGCAGCCAAGAGGGTTATGCAGGGCCTAATGAAAAACTGTTTTTT.

CDR3 sequence (DNA): TGCGCCAGCAGCAAAGGCAGTAACACCAATCAGCCCCAGCATTTT. Its translation is CASSKGSNTNQPQHF. V usage is TRBV4-1 and J usage is TRBJ1-5; D call uncertain. Germline loops: CDR1 MGHRA, CDR2 YSYEKL. The V end lost 5 bases, the J end lost 3 bases, and 14 bases lay between the germline ends. This CDR3 region has 15 residues.

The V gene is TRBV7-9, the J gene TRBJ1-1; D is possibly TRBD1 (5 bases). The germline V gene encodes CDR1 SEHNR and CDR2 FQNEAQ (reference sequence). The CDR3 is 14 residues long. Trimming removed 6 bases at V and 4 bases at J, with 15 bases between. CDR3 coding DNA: TGTGCCAGCAGGGGCGGAGGGGAGGCCACTGAAGCTTTCTTT. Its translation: CASRGGGEATEAFF.

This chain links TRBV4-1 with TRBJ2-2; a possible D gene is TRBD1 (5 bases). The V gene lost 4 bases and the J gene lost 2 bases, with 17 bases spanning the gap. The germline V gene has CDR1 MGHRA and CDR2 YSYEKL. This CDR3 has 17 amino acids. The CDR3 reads CASSPGPFDRNTGELFF. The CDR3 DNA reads TGCGCCAGCAGCCCTGGTCCCTTCGACAGAAACACCGGGGAGCTGTTTTTT.

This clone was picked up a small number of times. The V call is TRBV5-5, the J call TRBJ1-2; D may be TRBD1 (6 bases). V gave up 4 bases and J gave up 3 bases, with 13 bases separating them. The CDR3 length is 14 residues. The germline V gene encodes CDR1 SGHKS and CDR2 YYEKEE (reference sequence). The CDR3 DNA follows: TGTGCCAGCAGCCCCGTTGCAGGGGACTATGGCTACACCTTC. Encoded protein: CASSPVAGDYGYTF.

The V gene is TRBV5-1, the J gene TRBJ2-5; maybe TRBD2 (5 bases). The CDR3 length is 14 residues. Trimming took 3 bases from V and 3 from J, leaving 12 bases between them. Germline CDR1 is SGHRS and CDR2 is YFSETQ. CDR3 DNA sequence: TGCGCCAGCAGCTCGGTACTAGGTGAAGAGACCCAGTACTTC. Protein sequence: CASSSVLGEETQYF.

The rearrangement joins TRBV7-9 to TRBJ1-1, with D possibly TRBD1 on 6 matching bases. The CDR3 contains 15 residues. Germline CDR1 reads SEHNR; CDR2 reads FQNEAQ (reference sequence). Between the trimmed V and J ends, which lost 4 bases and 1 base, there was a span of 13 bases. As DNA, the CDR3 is TGTGCCAGCAGCTCATCAGGGGCCCCGAACACTGAAGCTTTCTTT. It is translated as CASSSSGAPNTEAFF.

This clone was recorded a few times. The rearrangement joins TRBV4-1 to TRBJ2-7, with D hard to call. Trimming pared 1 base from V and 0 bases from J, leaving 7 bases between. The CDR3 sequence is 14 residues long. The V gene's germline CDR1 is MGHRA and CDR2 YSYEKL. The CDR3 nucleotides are TGCGCCAGCAGCCAAGGGCGGACCTCCTACGAGCAGTACTTC. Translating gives CASSQGRTSYEQYF.

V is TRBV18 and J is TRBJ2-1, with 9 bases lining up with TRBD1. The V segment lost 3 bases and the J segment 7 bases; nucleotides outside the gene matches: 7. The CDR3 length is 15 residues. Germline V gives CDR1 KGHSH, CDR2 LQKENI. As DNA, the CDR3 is TGTGCCAGCTCACCTAGGCGGGACAGGGAAAATGAGCAGTTCTTC. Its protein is CASSPRRDRENEQFF.

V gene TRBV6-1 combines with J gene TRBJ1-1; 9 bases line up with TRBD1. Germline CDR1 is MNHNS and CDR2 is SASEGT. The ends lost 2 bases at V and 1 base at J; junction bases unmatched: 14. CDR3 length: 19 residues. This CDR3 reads CASSEYGVRWGQGNTEAFF. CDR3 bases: TGTGCCAGCAGTGAATACGGGGTCCGGTGGGGACAGGGGAACACTGAAGCTTTCTTT.

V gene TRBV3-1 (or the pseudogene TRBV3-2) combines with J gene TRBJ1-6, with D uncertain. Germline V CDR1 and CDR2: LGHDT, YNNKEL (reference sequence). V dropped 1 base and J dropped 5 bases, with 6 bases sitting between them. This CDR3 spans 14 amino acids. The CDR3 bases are TGTGCCAGCAGCCAAGTAGGGAATAATTCACCCCTCCACTTT. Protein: CASSQVGNNSPLHF.

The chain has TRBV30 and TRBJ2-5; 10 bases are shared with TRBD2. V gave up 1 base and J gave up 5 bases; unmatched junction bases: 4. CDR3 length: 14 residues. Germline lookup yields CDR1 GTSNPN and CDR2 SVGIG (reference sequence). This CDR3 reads CAWSASGGRETQYF. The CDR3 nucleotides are TGTGCCTGGAGTGCTAGCGGGGGCCGGGAGACCCAGTACTTC.

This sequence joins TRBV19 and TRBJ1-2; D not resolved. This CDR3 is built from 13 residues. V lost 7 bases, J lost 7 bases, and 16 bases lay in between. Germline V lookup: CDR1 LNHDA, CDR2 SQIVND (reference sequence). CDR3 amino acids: CASIPSVHGGYTF. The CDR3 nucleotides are TGTGCCAGTATACCGTCGGTACATGGTGGCTACACCTTC.

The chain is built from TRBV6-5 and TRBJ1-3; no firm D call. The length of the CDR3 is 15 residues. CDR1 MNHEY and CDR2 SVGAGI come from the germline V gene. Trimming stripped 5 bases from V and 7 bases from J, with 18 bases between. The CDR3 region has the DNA TGTGCCAGCAGTCCGGGATGGCGGAGTGGGAACACCATATATTTT. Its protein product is CASSPGWRSGNTIYF.

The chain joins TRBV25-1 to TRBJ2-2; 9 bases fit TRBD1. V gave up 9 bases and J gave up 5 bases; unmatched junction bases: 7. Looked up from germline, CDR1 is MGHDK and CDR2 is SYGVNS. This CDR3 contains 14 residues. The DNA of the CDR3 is TGTGCCAGATCGGTGACAGGGGGTACCGGGGAGCTGTTTTTT. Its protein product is CARSVTGGTGELFF.